This T cell receptor (beta chain) came from a study of T cell clonality in common variable immunodeficiency. Study-level results: Fewer deletions and N-nucleotide insertions were reportedly seen in common variable immunodeficiency TCR beta sequences. Shared TCRbeta clones were fewer between CVID subjects than controls.

Equal genomic DNA amounts from CVID and control samples were sequenced. Profiled with immunoSEQ multiplex PCR; TCRdb holds only in-frame clones, not every one. This table holds about 81,000 clones with no singletons; the top ten claim approximately 0.84%. Heparinized whole blood, about 5 to 9 ml, came from each donor. A remark on this clone: Its target is not known.

Material: peripheral blood mononuclear cells. The receptor was derived from a person aged 18-69 years in good health.

The CDR3: CASSIGQGQPQHF. CDR3 bases read: TGTGCCAGTAGTATCGGTCAAGGGCAGCCC. The chain carries TRBV19 and TRBJ1-5, with D hard to call. The read ends 3 residues before the CDR3 terminus; that terminus is restored from the germline J gene. From germline, CDR1 is LNHDA and CDR2 SQIVND (reference sequence). The germline V and J ends were trimmed by 3 bases and 7 bases, with 10 bases remaining between them. This CDR3 is 13 amino acids long.